This T cell receptor (beta chain) was recorded in a study of Ad26.COV2.S vaccination and SARS-CoV-2 variants. The overall study: Donor joined the COV1001 Ad26.COV2.S trial arm. Recipients of Ad26.COV2.S got it intramuscularly, once or twice 56 days apart. Study-wide findings and caveats: Reports say spike-specific CD8+ and CD4+ T cell responses covered substantial breadth after vaccination. The study found higher spike-specific TCR breadth in vaccine than placebo recipients.

This clone was picked up one time. Antigen specificity is unknown. As to treatment: around 19 received Ad26.COV2.S at low or high dose, single or two shots; about 5 received placebo; per-sample allocation not given. Day 63 following the first vaccine or placebo injection was when the samples were taken. Clones were sequenced by immunoSEQ multiplex PCR, and TCRdb holds only the in-frame ones, with some missing. The sample consists of about 350,000 clones, around nine tenths of them appearing once. The ends were cut back, 2 bases at V and 8 bases at J, with 3 bases in the middle. This CDR3 region has 11 residues. Germline loops: CDR1 PRHDT, CDR2 FYEKMQ (reference sequence).

The clonotype was recovered from a person aged 18-65 years who received the Ad26.COV2.S COVID-19 vaccine or a placebo. The sample in question was peripheral blood, obtained in a trial of Ad26.COV2.S vaccine versus placebo. V usage is TRBV13 and J usage is TRBJ2-2, with D unclear. The CDR3 here is CASSLMGELFF. In DNA, the CDR3 is TGTGCCAGCAGCTTAATGGGGGAGCTGTTTTTT.